This TCR beta chain is from a study of cytomegalovirus exposure and HLA in healthy donors. PCR employed 60 Vbeta and 13 Jbeta primers. Sequencing was performed with immunoSEQ multiplex PCR; in TCRdb, only in-frame clones are kept and a portion is missing. The data contain 150,000 or so clones, roughly 77% of them singletons. Germline V gives CDR1 LNHNV, CDR2 YYDKDF (reference sequence). The CDR3 sequence is 15 residues long. Trimming pared 0 bases from V and 3 bases from J, leaving 11 bases between. A word on this clone: Its antigen is as yet unknown.

Study-level results: Cytomegalovirus-associated TCR beta chains were listed, numbering 150 to 200. According to a later analysis, most TCR beta chains associated with CMV appeared HLA-restricted.

This receptor was identified in a woman between 40 and 55 years old in good health and CMV-seropositive. Sample: PBMCs. The J gene is TRBJ1-1, the V gene TRBV15, with D possibly being TRBD1 (5 bases). CDR3 sequence reads: CATSRDLGGYTEAFF. As DNA, the CDR3 is TGTGCCACCAGCAGAGATCTCGGGGGATACACTGAAGCTTTCTTT. The full variable domain, its missing parts supplied by reference TRBV15 and TRBJ1-1, is DAMVIQNPRYQVTQFGKPVTLSCSQTLNHNVMYWYQQKSSQAPKLLFHYYDKDFNNEADTPDNFQSRRPNTSFCFLDIRSPGLGDTAMYLCATSRDLGGYTEAFFGQGTRLTVV.